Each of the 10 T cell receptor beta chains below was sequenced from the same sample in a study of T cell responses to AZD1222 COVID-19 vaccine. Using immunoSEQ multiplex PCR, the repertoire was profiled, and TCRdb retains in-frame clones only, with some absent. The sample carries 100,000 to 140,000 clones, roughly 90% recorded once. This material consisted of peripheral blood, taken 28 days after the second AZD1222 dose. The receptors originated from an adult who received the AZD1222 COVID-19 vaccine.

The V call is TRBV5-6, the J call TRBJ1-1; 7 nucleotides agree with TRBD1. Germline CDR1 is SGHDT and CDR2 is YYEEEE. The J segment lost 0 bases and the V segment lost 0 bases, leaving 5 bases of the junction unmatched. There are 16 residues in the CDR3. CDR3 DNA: TGTGCCAGCAGCTTGGTTTCGGACAGGCTGAACACTGAAGCTTTCTTT. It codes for CASSLVSDRLNTEAFF.

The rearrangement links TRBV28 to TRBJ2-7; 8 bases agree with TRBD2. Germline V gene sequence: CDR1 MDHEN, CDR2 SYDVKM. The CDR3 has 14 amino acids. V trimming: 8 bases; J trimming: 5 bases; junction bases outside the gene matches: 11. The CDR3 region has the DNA TGTGCCAGCGGAATCAGCGGGAGTAAGAACGAGCAGTACTTC. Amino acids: CASGISGSKNEQYF.

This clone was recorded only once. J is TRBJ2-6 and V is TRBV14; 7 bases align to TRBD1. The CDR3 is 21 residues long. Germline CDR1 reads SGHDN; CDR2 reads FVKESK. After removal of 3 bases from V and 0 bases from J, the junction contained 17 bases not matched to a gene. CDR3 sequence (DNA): TGTGCCAGCAGCCACGAAGCAATACAGGGGCCAAACCCCTCTGGGGCCAACGTCCTGACTTTC. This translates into CASSHEAIQGPNPSGANVLTF.

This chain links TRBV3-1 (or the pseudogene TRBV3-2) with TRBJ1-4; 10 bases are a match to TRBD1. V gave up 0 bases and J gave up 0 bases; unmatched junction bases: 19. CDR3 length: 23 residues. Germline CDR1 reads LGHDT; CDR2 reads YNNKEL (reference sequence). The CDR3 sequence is CASSQDYHSGTGVLLATNEKLFF. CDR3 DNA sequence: TGTGCCAGCAGCCAAGATTATCACAGCGGGACAGGGGTCTTGCTTGCAACTAATGAAAAACTGTTTTTT.

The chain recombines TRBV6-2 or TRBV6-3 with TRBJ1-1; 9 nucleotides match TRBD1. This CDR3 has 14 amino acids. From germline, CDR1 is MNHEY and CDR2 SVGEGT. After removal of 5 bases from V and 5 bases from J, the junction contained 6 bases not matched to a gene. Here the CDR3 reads CASSRGTGRTEAFF. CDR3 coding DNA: TGTGCCAGCAGTAGGGGGACAGGGAGGACTGAAGCTTTCTTT.

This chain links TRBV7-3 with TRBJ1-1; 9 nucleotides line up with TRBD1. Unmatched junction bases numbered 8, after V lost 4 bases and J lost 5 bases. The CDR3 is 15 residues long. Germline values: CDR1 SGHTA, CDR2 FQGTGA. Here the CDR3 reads CASSYAGTGFTEAFF. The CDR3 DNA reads TGTGCCAGCAGCTACGCCGGGACAGGGTTTACTGAAGCTTTCTTT.

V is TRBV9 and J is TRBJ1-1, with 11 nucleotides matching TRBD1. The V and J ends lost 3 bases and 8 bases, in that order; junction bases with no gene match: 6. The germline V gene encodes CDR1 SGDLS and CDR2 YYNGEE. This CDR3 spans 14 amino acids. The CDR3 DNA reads TGTGCCAGCAGCGCCGGGACAGGGGGTTCAGAAGCTTTCTTT. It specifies CASSAGTGGSEAFF. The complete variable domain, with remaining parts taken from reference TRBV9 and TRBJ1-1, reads DSGVTQTPKHLITATGQRVTLRCSPRSGDLSVYWYQQSLDQGLQFLIQYYNGEERAKGNILERFSAQQFPDLHSELNLSSLELGDSALYFCASSAGTGGSEAFFGQGTRLTVV.

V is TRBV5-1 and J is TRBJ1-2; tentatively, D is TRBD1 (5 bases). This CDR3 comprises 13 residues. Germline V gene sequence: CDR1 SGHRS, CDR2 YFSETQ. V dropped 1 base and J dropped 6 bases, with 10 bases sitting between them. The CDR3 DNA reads TGCGCCAGCAGCTTGACGGGGGAGAATGGCTACACCTTC. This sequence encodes CASSLTGENGYTF.

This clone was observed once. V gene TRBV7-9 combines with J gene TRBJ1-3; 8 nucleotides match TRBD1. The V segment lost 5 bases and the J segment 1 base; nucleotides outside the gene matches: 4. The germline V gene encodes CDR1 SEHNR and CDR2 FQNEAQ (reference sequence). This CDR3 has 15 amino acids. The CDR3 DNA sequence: TGTGCCAGCAGCCCGCAGGGGGCATCTGGAAACACCATATATTTT. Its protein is CASSPQGASGNTIYF.

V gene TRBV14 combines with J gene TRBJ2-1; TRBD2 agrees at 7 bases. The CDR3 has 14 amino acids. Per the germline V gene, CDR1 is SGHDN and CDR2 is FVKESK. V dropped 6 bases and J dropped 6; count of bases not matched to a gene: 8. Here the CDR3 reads CASSPGTTFNEQFF. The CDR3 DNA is TGTGCCAGCAGTCCCGGGACTACATTCAATGAGCAGTTCTTC.